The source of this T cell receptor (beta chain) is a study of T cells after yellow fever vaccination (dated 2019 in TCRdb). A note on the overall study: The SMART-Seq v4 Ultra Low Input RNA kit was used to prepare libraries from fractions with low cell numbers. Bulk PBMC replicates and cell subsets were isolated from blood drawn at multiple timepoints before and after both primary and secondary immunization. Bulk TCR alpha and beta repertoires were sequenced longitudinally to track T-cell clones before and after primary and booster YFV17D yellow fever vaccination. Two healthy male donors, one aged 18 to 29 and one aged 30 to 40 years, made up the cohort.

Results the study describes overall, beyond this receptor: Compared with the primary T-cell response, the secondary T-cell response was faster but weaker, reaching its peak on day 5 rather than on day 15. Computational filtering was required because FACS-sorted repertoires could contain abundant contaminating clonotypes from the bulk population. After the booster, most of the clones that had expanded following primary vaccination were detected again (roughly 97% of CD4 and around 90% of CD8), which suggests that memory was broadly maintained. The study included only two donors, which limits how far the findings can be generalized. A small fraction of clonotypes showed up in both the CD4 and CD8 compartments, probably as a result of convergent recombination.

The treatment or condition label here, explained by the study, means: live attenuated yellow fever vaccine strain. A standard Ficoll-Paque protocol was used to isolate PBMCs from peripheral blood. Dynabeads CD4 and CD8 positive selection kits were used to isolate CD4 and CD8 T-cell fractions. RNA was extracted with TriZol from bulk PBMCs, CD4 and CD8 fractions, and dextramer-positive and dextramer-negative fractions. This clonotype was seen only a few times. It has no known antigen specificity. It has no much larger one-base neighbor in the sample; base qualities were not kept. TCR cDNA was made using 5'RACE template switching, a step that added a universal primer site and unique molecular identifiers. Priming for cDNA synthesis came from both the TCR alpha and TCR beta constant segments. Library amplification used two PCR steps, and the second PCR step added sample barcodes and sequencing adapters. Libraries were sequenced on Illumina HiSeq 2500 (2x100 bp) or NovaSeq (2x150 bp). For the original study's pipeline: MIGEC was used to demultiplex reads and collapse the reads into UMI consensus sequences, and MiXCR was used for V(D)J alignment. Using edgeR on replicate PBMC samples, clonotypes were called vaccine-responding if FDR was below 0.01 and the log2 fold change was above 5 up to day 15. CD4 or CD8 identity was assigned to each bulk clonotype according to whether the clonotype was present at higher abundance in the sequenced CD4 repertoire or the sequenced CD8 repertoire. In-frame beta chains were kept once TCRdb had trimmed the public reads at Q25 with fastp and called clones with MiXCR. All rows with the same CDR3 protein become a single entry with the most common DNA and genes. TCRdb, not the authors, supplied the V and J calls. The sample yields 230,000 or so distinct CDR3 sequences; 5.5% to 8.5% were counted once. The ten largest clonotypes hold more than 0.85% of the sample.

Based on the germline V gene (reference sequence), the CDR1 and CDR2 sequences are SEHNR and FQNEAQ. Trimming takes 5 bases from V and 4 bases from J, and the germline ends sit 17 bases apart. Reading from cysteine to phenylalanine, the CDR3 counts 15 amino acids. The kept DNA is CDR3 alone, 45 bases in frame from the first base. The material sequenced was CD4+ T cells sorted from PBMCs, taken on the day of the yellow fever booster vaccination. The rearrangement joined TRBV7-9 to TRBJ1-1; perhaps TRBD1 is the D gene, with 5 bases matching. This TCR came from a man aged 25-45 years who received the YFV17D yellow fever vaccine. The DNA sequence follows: TGTGCCAGCAGCCACCCGACGACAGCACTCACTGAAGCTTTCTTT. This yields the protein CASSHPTTALTEAFF.